The source of this TCR beta chain is a study of control samples from healthy donors and cancer patients. Trimming took off 9 bases at V and 8 bases at J, with 13 bases between the two ends. This CDR3 has 12 amino acids. Sequenced by immunoSEQ multiplex PCR; TCRdb stores in-frame clones only, minus some. The table shows more than 120,000 clones, with more than 85% occurring only once. The sample was blood. The TCR originated in a man younger than 40 in good health. The chain employs TRBV12-3 or TRBV12-4 and TRBJ2-2; no definite D call. CDR3 in DNA: TGTGCCAGTTCCAGAAAAGTTGGGGAGCTGTTTTTT. Translated, it gives CASSRKVGELFF.